This T cell receptor (beta chain) was identified in a study of blood T cell repertoires in COVID-19. Whole-study context: Sources were T cells, B-cell-depleted T cells, or PBMCs; the material itself was cDNA or gDNA.

Germline-derived CDR1 and CDR2 are LGHDT and YNNKEL (reference sequence). The CDR3 has 16 residues. Trimming removed 4 bases from V and 9 bases from J; junction bases left unmatched: 9. In the original processing: Reference gene primer amplification in the assay estimated nucleated cell counts. Using immunoSEQ multiplex PCR, the repertoire was profiled, and TCRdb retains in-frame clones only, with some absent. V and J calls and clone size come straight from that table; D and trimming were deduced from the DNA. The data show roughly 280,000 clones, with around 87% seen just once and roughly 2.2% held by the top ten.

This clonotype was sampled from a woman aged 45-59 years who had recovered from COVID-19. This chain connects TRBV3-1 (or the pseudogene TRBV3-2) to TRBJ2-1; 13 bases match TRBD2. Material for sequencing was peripheral blood. CDR3 coding DNA: TGTGCCAGCAGCCTCCGACTAGCGGGAGGCCAGGGTGAGCAGTTCTTC. Amino acid sequence: CASSLRLAGGQGEQFF.